Given below is one T cell receptor beta chain in context. A read error may produce the germline difference seen at one junction end. The V gene's germline CDR1 is SSHAT and CDR2 FNYEAQ (reference sequence). The CDR3 has 13 amino acids. This specimen belongs to a study of blood T cells in healthy people across ages. A second PCR, run for roughly 7 to 12 cycles, used a sample-barcoded 5' primer plus a J-beta primer mix. Tags on each cDNA molecule came from a template-switch adaptor with 12 random nucleotides. TCRdb itself ran the 5' RACE reads through MiXCR, one entry per CDR3 protein. The repertoire has 600,000 to 1,000,000 distinct CDR3 sequences, approximately 25% of them found once; the top ten carry 3% to 4.5%. These data are also associated with another study on T cells of mothers and their children. Turning to that study: Added by the second PCR's M1S primer were sample barcodes and 2-4 random nucleotides. Over 9.5 million TCR beta CDR3 reads were obtained from each mother, and approximately 3 million from each child. Related mother-child pairs shared slightly more overlap than unrelated pairs, but the difference was non-significant.

The genes are TRBV7-7 and TRBJ1-1; no clear D gene. The sequence came from a boy between 10 and 17 years old in good health. The sample taken for sequencing was blood. The CDR3 DNA sequence: TGTGCTAGCAGCTTAGAATTCAACACTGAAGCTTTCTTT. Translation gives CASSLEFNTEAFF.